The entry below describes one TCR beta chain. The data originate from a study of immune evolution from preneoplasia to lung adenocarcinoma. Germline assignment: CDR1 SQVTM and CDR2 ANQGSEA. V lost 4 bases, J lost 1 base, and 13 bases lay in between. The CDR3 consists of 15 residues. Clones were read by immunoSEQ multiplex PCR, and TCRdb kept only the in-frame ones, dropping some. This table has about 14,000 clones, 65% to 90% appearing once. The receptor was derived from a donor at least 70 years old with lung adenocarcinoma. The chain has TRBV29-1 and TRBJ1-4; the D is unclear. Material for sequencing was FFPE lung adenocarcinoma in situ tissue. The CDR3 DNA reads TGCAGCGTTGGGTGGCGACTCGGAACTAATGAAAAACTGTTTTTT. Translating it yields CSVGWRLGTNEKLFF.